This T cell receptor beta chain appears in the sequencing data of a study of Ad26.COV2.S vaccination and SARS-CoV-2 variants. Study in general: Ad26.COV2.S given intramuscularly, once or twice 56 days apart.

TCRdb's table, derived via immunoSEQ multiplex PCR, lists solely in-frame clones and lacks some. The data contain some 250,000 clones, roughly 90% of them singletons. Treatment noted: some 19 received Ad26.COV2.S at low or high dose, single or two shots; five or six received placebo; per-sample allocation not given. Following the first vaccine or placebo injection, samples were taken on day 63. This material consisted of peripheral blood, taken in a trial of Ad26.COV2.S vaccine versus placebo. The sequence was collected from a person between 18 and 59 years old who received the Ad26.COV2.S COVID-19 vaccine or a placebo.

CDR3 nucleotides: TGTGCCACCAGCAGATCCCCGAGGACTAGCGGGGGGGGTAATGAGCAGTTCTTC. It yields the protein CATSRSPRTSGGGNEQFF. The chain combines TRBV15 with TRBJ2-1; 15 nucleotides align to TRBD2. The length of the CDR3 is 18 residues. CDR1 and CDR2 from the germline V gene are LNHNV and YYDKDF (reference sequence). With V trimmed by 2 bases and J by 7 bases, 9 bases remained unmatched.